This T cell receptor beta chain derives from a study of blood T cell repertoires in COVID-19. Whole-study context: Both acute and convalescent COVID-19 samples were obtained from the United States, Italy and Spain. T cells, B-cell-depleted T cells, or PBMCs supplied cDNA or gDNA.

Original methodology: How many nucleated cells were present was estimated from reference gene primer amplification. Generated by immunoSEQ multiplex PCR, the TCRdb table keeps only in-frame clones and is missing some. V and J calls and clone size come straight from that table; D and trimming were deduced from the DNA. The sample has approximately 300,000 clones; under 85% are singletons. From germline, CDR1 is SNHLY and CDR2 FYNNEI. Deletions cut 6 bases from V and 5 bases from J, with 19 bases between. The CDR3 has 16 residues. The chain couples TRBV2 to TRBJ1-4, with TRBD1 as a possible D gene (5 bases). The source of this sequence is a human donor with COVID-19, enrolled during active disease. The donor label of this sample is uncertain. The sequenced sample consisted of peripheral blood. The CDR3: CASRDDTGLSNEKLFF. As DNA, the CDR3 is TGTGCCAGCAGGGACGATACGGGACTTTCAAATGAAAAACTGTTTTTT.